The entry below describes one T cell receptor (beta chain). Its antigen remains unidentified. This entry is derived from a study of shared clonotypes between healthy human individuals. Overall study findings and caveats: Only blood was sampled, and tissue TCR repertoires likely differ from blood ones.

Around 200 ng DNA, around 30,000 T cell genomes, went into each sorted-subset replicate PCR. Sequencing was performed with immunoSEQ multiplex PCR; in TCRdb, only in-frame clones are kept and a portion is missing. The sample yields 1.5 million to 2.5 million clones, about 95% seen once. The naive CD8 subset, CD45RO-negative cells positively selected for CCR7, excluded terminally differentiated effector memory CD45RA+ cells. This clonotype originated in a man between 18 and 35 years old in good health. The sample consisted of naive CD8+ T cells sorted from blood.

In DNA form, the CDR3 reads TGTGCCAGCAGAGCCTCAGGGGAAACCGGGGAGCTGTTTTTT. It translates to CASRASGETGELFF. This chain connects TRBV9 to TRBJ2-2; weak D call: TRBD1 (6 bases). The CDR3 is 14 amino acids. Between the trimmed V and J ends, which lost 5 bases and 5 bases, there was a span of 13 bases. Germline lookup yields CDR1 SGDLS and CDR2 YYNGEE.